This entry describes one TCR beta chain. Its cognate antigen is unknown. This table comes from immunoSEQ multiplex PCR, and its TCRdb copy is limited to in-frame clones, with some not included. The sample holds roughly 62,000 clones; about 94% are singletons and the top ten take under 2.5%. Separate from the approximately 670-subject first cohort was the approximately 120-subject validation cohort, to which the donors belonged. This CDR3 spans 11 amino acids. From germline, CDR1 is ENHRY and CDR2 SYGVKD. V was clipped by 3 bases and J by 7 bases, with 6 bases between them. These data belong to a study of cytomegalovirus exposure and HLA in healthy donors. Overall study: Both the 120 validation repertoires and the 666 first-cohort repertoires used the same platform, as reported by a later analysis.

Points from the study as a whole: A subsequent analysis found that TCR clusters from the first cohort also tended to co-occur in the 90 to 150 validation repertoires, with about 93% of cluster scores above 0.

V usage is TRBV10-3 and J usage is TRBJ1-2; D unresolved. The TCR comes from a man between 18 and 35 years old in good health and CMV-seronegative. Sequenced material: PBMCs. The CDR3 region is CAISDEGGYTF. CDR3 DNA sequence: TGTGCCATCAGTGATGAGGGTGGCTACACCTTC.